The rows below give T cell receptor beta chains drawn from one sample of a study of cytomegalovirus exposure and HLA in healthy donors. Sequencing used immunoSEQ multiplex PCR; TCRdb keeps in-frame clones, though not all of them. The top ten hold roughly 2.5% of the sample, which has roughly 200,000 clones, 82% seen once. The material sequenced was PBMCs. These receptor sequences come from a woman aged 40 to 50 in good health and CMV-seronegative. The CDR3 runs from the conserved cysteine through the conserved F or W. D genes are given only for firm matches. Size is stated for part of the rows, as once, few or many counts, or as a class when the clone is expanded.

d_gene	j_gene	len	v_gene	abundance	CDR3nt	CDR3aa
TRBD1	TRBJ2-3	14	TRBV14	NA	TGTGCCAGCAGCCCGGGGACAGCAACAGATACGCAGTATTTT	CASSPGTATDTQYF
TRBD1	TRBJ2-7	18	TRBV23-1	NA	TGCGCCAGCAGTCACCAAGGACAGGGCTGGTTCCTAGTCTACGAGCAGTACTTC	CASSHQGQGWFLVYEQYF
TRBD1	TRBJ2-3	11	TRBV2	NA	TGTGCCAGTAAGAGACAGGGGAAGCAGTATTTT	CASKRQGKQYF
TRBD1	TRBJ2-5	15	TRBV15	NA	TGTGCCACCAGCGAAAGGGGGCGCGGACAAGAGACCCAGTACTTC	CATSERGRGQETQYF
NA	TRBJ2-2	14	TRBV7-3	few	TGTGCCAGCAGCCCCGTAGGAGCCTCCGGGGAGCTGTTTTTT	CASSPVGASGELFF
NA	TRBJ1-5	13	TRBV27	NA	TGTGCCAGCTCAGCCAGGGGCGATCAGCCCCAGCATTTT	CASSARGDQPQHF
NA	TRBJ1-2	13	TRBV5-1	NA	TGCGCCAGCAGCTTTCAGGGAATGTATGGCTACACCTTC	CASSFQGMYGYTF
NA	TRBJ2-1	14	TRBV19	NA	TGTGCCAGTAGTATAGAACCCGCCAGCAATGAGCAGTTCTTC	CASSIEPASNEQFF
TRBD1	TRBJ1-1	14	TRBV30	NA	TGTGCCTGGCATATACAGGGGGGTCACACTGAAGCTTTCTTT	CAWHIQGGHTEAFF
TRBD1	TRBJ2-2	15	TRBV6-1	few	TGTGCCAGCAGAAGCGGACAGGGGCGGACCGGGGAGCTGTTTTTT	CASRSGQGRTGELFF
NA	TRBJ2-1	13	TRBV27	NA	TGTGCCAGCAGCCTAACCCGTGGAGATGAGCAGTTCTTC	CASSLTRGDEQFF